This T cell receptor beta chain was documented in a study of T cell repertoires in cytomegalovirus infection. Overall study: Carrying CMV and the relevant HLA type showed in public TCR beta signatures. Findings and caveats of the study: The cumulative frequency of public TCR beta families distinguished individuals who carried CMV together with the relevant HLA. The ex vivo response was dominated by HLA-C-restricted CMV-specific TCR beta clonotypes.

TCRdb re-derived calls from the reads in MiXCR, one entry per CDR3 protein. The profile shows roughly 280,000 distinct CDR3 sequences, approximately 10% of them singletons. The CDR3 has 13 amino acids. Trimming took off 10 bases at V and 2 bases at J, with 15 bases between the two ends. Germline V gives CDR1 SGHTA, CDR2 FQGNSA. This clonotype was seen at least ten times. Its cognate antigen is unknown. Material: PBMCs. The rearrangement joins TRBV7-2 to TRBJ2-7; D is uncertain. The sequence was collected from a human donor in good health (CMV status not recorded). Some clones in this sample may be carry-over from other donors' samples. CDR3 sequence (DNA): TGTGCCACCTCGGAAAGGGCCACCTACGAGCAGTACTTC. Protein sequence: CATSERATYEQYF.